Included here is one T cell receptor (beta chain) sequence, with context. This CDR3 spans 12 amino acids. Germline CDR1 reads SGHKS; CDR2 reads YYEKEE (reference sequence). V was pared by 3 bases and J by 6 bases, with 8 bases between. Produced via immunoSEQ multiplex PCR; TCRdb's table is partial and in-frame only. The sample carries under 70,000 clones, about 90% recorded once. This sample is drawn from a study of T cell changes during pregnancy in multiple sclerosis. The sequencing used peripheral blood, collected in the third trimester of pregnancy. The chain links TRBV5-5 to TRBJ2-3; D is perhaps TRBD1 (5 bases). The source is a female donor in good health, enrolled as a control in a pregnancy study. The CDR3 spells CASSWQGDTQYF. The CDR3 nucleotides are TGTGCCAGCAGCTGGCAGGGTGATACGCAGTATTTT.